Each of the 27 T cell receptor beta chains below was sequenced from the same sample in a study of blood T cell repertoires in COVID-19. Only in-frame clones appear in the TCRdb table, and some are missing; sequencing was by immunoSEQ multiplex PCR. The data contain 130,000 to 150,000 clones, approximately 90% of them singletons. Material for sequencing was peripheral blood. The receptors here all came from a human donor in a cohort sampled during active COVID-19.

The rearrangement joins TRBV5-1 to TRBJ2-2; D is possibly TRBD2 (7 bases). The germline V gene encodes CDR1 SGHRS and CDR2 YFSETQ. Between the trimmed V and J ends, which lost 7 bases and 4 bases, there was a span of 23 bases. This CDR3 comprises 17 residues. Written as DNA, the CDR3 is TGCGCCAGCTCGCTAAACGGGGGGCTCTCGGGCACCGGGGAGCTGTTTTTT. As protein: CASSLNGGLSGTGELFF.

V is TRBV7-2 and J is TRBJ2-2; 8 bases agree with TRBD1. The junction had 4 bases not matched to a gene; V was cut back by 3 bases and J by 7 bases. Germline V lookup: CDR1 SGHTA, CDR2 FQGNSA. CDR3 length equals 14 residues. The CDR3 sequence is CASSFQGAGGELFF. CDR3 DNA sequence: TGTGCCAGCAGCTTTCAGGGGGCGGGCGGGGAGCTGTTTTTT. The complete variable domain, with remaining parts taken from reference TRBV7-2 and TRBJ2-2, reads GAGVSQSPSNKVTEKGKDVELRCDPISGHTALYWYRQSLGQGLEFLIYFQGNSAPDKSGLPSDRFSAERTGGSVSTLTIQRTQQEDSAVYLCASSFQGAGGELFFGEGSRLTVL.

The genes are TRBV30 and TRBJ1-5; tentatively, D is TRBD1 (5 bases). In germline, CDR1 is GTSNPN, CDR2 SVGIG (reference sequence). V gave up 1 base and J gave up 5 bases, with 15 bases separating them. This CDR3 contains 15 residues. The CDR3 nucleotides read TGTGCCTGGAGTGACCTTACAGGAGTCGATCAGCCCCAGCATTTT. Translation: CAWSDLTGVDQPQHF. The variable domain in full, with the rest retrieved from reference TRBV30 and TRBJ1-5, is SQTIHQWPATLVQPVGSPLSLECTVEGTSNPNLYWYRQAAGRGLQLLFYSVGIGQISSEVPQNLSASRPQDRQFILSSKKLLLSDSGFYLCAWSDLTGVDQPQHFGDGTRLSIL.

J is TRBJ2-1 and V is TRBV10-3, with TRBD2 matching 11 bases. The CDR3 has 16 residues. From germline, CDR1 is ENHRY and CDR2 SYGVKD. The V gene end was trimmed by 4 bases and the J gene end by 0 bases; junction bases not matched to a gene: 2. The CDR3 DNA reads TGTGCCATCAGTGGGACTAGCGGGTCCTCCTACAATGAGCAGTTCTTC. Residues: CAISGTSGSSYNEQFF.

This sequence joins TRBV2 and TRBJ1-5; D gene uncertain. Trimming removed 6 bases at V and 7 bases at J, with 16 bases between. This CDR3 is built from 14 residues. Germline CDR1 reads SNHLY; CDR2 reads FYNNEI. The CDR3 DNA is TGTGCCAGCAGCCCTCAGGCCCCCCGGCAGCCCCAGCATTTT. Its protein is CASSPQAPRQPQHF.

The J gene is TRBJ2-5, the V gene TRBV3-1 (or the pseudogene TRBV3-2); no reliable D call. The germline gives CDR1 LGHDT, CDR2 YNNKEL (reference sequence). The V and J ends lost 1 base and 1 base respectively, with 10 bases between them. There are 15 residues in the CDR3. CDR3 nucleotide sequence: TGTGCCAGCAGCCAAGCGGGTAGAATCCAAGAGACCCAGTACTTC. This codes for CASSQAGRIQETQYF.

The chain uses TRBV19 and TRBJ2-3, with 9 nucleotides matching TRBD2. The CDR3 runs to 15 residues. Unmatched junction bases numbered 1, after V lost 1 base and J lost 2 bases. Looked up from germline, CDR1 is LNHDA and CDR2 is SQIVND (reference sequence). The CDR3 spells CASSIGGGATDTQYF. The DNA of the CDR3 is TGTGCCAGTAGTATAGGCGGGGGGGCCACAGATACGCAGTATTTT. Drawing the rest from reference TRBV19 and TRBJ2-3, the complete variable domain is DGGITQSPKYLFRKEGQNVTLSCEQNLNHDAMYWYRQDPGQGLRLIYYSQIVNDFQKGDIAEGYSVSREKKESFPLTVTSAQKNPTAFYLCASSIGGGATDTQYFGPGTRLTVL.

The chain combines TRBV11-2 with TRBJ2-5, with D uncertain. Trimming took 7 bases from V and 1 from J, leaving 10 bases between them. Germline assignment: CDR1 SGHAT and CDR2 FQNNGV. This CDR3 spans 13 amino acids. The CDR3 reads CASTPRSQETQYF. The CDR3 coding sequence is TGTGCCAGCACGCCCCGGAGCCAAGAGACCCAGTACTTC.

The V call is TRBV3-1 (or the pseudogene TRBV3-2), the J call TRBJ2-5; TRBD2 matches 10 bases. Germline V gene data show CDR1 as LGHDT and CDR2 as YNNKEL (reference sequence). The junction had 9 bases not matched to a gene; V was cut back by 1 base and J by 7 bases. This CDR3 spans 16 amino acids. This CDR3 is CASSQGTSGSGGTQYF. In nucleotides, the CDR3 is TGTGCCAGCAGCCAAGGGACTAGCGGTAGTGGTGGGACCCAGTACTTC.

This sequence joins TRBV5-4 and TRBJ2-5; tentatively, D is TRBD2 (6 bases). The germline V and J ends were trimmed by 4 bases and 0 bases, with 10 bases remaining between them. Germline-derived CDR1 and CDR2 are SGHNT and YYREEE (reference sequence). This CDR3 region has 14 residues. The DNA of the CDR3 is TGTGCCAGCAGCAAGGACTACTACCAAGAGACCCAGTACTTC. This encodes CASSKDYYQETQYF.

This chain joins TRBV6-2 or TRBV6-3 and TRBJ1-5; D not resolved. The CDR3 is made up of 14 amino acids. V gave up 1 base and J gave up 4 bases, with 8 bases separating them. Germline V gene lookup returns CDR1 MNHEY and CDR2 SVGEGT. Written as DNA, the CDR3 is TGTGCCAGCAGTTACTACCCGGAGAATCAGCCCCAGCATTTT. It translates to CASSYYPENQPQHF.

The V call is TRBV9, the J call TRBJ1-2, with D perhaps TRBD1 (5 bases). The V end lost 4 bases, the J end lost 5 bases, and 12 bases lay between the germline ends. CDR1 and CDR2 from the germline V gene are SGDLS and YYNGEE. This CDR3 is built from 13 residues. CDR3 protein: CASSNGGGYGYTF. CDR3 DNA: TGTGCCAGCAGCAACGGGGGAGGGTATGGCTACACCTTC.

The chain joins TRBV5-4 to TRBJ1-1; 9 nucleotides agree with TRBD1. Germline V gene data show CDR1 as SGHNT and CDR2 as YYREEE (reference sequence). The CDR3 runs to 14 residues. Losses at the gene ends were 4 bases for V and 7 bases for J; bases not matched to a gene: 8. The CDR3, as DNA: TGTGCCAGCAGCAAGACGGGACAGGGCGTTGAAGCTTTCTTT. Amino acid sequence: CASSKTGQGVEAFF.

This chain joins TRBV7-2 and TRBJ2-2; 12 bases align to TRBD1. With V trimmed by 2 bases and J by 8 bases, 6 bases remained unmatched. This CDR3 is 16 amino acids long. Germline lookup yields CDR1 SGHTA and CDR2 FQGNSA. The CDR3 here is CASSLQGQGAGGELFF. For the CDR3, the DNA is TGTGCCAGCAGCTTACAGGGACAGGGGGCAGGTGGGGAGCTGTTTTTT. Together with reference TRBV7-2 and TRBJ2-2, the CDR3 gives the full variable domain: GAGVSQSPSNKVTEKGKDVELRCDPISGHTALYWYRQSLGQGLEFLIYFQGNSAPDKSGLPSDRFSAERTGGSVSTLTIQRTQQEDSAVYLCASSLQGQGAGGELFFGEGSRLTVL.

The chain combines TRBV6-6 with TRBJ2-5; D gene unclear. The germline CDR1 and CDR2 sequences are MNHNY and SVGAGI (reference sequence). The V end lost 0 bases, the J end lost 2 bases, and 7 bases lay between the germline ends. This CDR3 contains 14 residues. The DNA for the CDR3 is TGTGCCAGCAGTTACTCCCCCGGTCAAGAGACCCAGTACTTC. As protein: CASSYSPGQETQYF.

The chain couples TRBV4-1 to TRBJ1-2; no firm D call. V lost 2 bases and J 0 bases, leaving 16 bases between the germline ends. Per germline, CDR1 MGHRA and CDR2 YSYEKL. The CDR3 spans 17 residues. In nucleotides, the CDR3 is TGCGCCAGCAGCCAACCGCAGAGGAGTTTAGCTAACTATGGCTACACCTTC. This encodes CASSQPQRSLANYGYTF.

V usage is TRBV29-1 and J usage is TRBJ2-3, with 13 positions matching TRBD2. J gave up 2 bases and V 6 bases, and 2 bases lay outside the gene matches. Germline assignment: CDR1 SQVTM and CDR2 ANQGSEA. This CDR3 region has 14 residues. The CDR3 bases are TGCAGCGTCGGGACTAGCGGGAACACAGATACGCAGTATTTT. Protein sequence: CSVGTSGNTDTQYF.

Comments on this clone: The same CDR3 arises from other DNA sequences in this sample as well. This chain joins TRBV7-9 and TRBJ1-2; TRBD1 is a possible D gene (6 bases). The CDR3 has 13 residues. Germline values: CDR1 SEHNR, CDR2 FQNEAQ (reference sequence). V lost 0 bases, J lost 8 bases, and 10 bases lay in between. CDR3 residues: CASSLATGSGYTF. The CDR3 DNA sequence: TGTGCCAGCAGCTTAGCGACAGGTAGCGGCTACACCTTC. The variable domain in full, completed from reference TRBV7-9 and TRBJ1-2, reads DTGVSQNPRHKITKRGQNVTFRCDPISEHNRLYWYRQTLGQGPEFLTYFQNEAQLEKSRLLSDRFSAERPKGSFSTLEIQRTEQGDSAMYLCASSLATGSGYTFGSGTRLTVV.

The rearrangement joins TRBV7-9 to TRBJ2-3, with unresolved D. Germline CDR1 and CDR2: SEHNR and FQNEAQ (reference sequence). CDR3 length equals 14 residues. V lost 7 bases, J lost 2 bases, and 13 bases lay in between. CDR3 DNA sequence: TGTGCCAGCACTCCGGGTGGCTCCACAGATACGCAGTATTTT. Translating it yields CASTPGGSTDTQYF.

This clone was observed a handful of times. This chain uses TRBV7-9 with TRBJ2-3; perhaps TRBD1 as D (5 bases). CDR1 and CDR2 from the germline V gene are SEHNR and FQNEAQ (reference sequence). V was cut by 5 bases and J by 2 bases, with 14 bases left in between. The CDR3 spans 15 residues. CDR3 sequence (DNA): TGTGCCAGCAGCGGATACCAGGGTAACACAGATACGCAGTATTTT. Translation: CASSGYQGNTDTQYF.

V and J are TRBV7-2 and TRBJ1-6; 9 bases line up with TRBD1. V was clipped by 4 bases and J by 6 bases; unmatched bases: 4. Germline CDR1 reads SGHTA; CDR2 reads FQGNSA. The CDR3 totals 15 residues. The CDR3 reads CASSSRDRVNSPLHF. The CDR3, as DNA: TGTGCCAGCAGCTCCCGGGACAGGGTTAATTCACCCCTCCACTTT.

The rearrangement links TRBV2 to TRBJ2-1; TRBD2 agrees at 11 bases. The V segment lost 4 bases and the J segment 8 bases; nucleotides outside the gene matches: 10. This CDR3 is built from 16 residues. From germline, CDR1 is SNHLY and CDR2 FYNNEI. The CDR3 sequence is CASSGASGGPWHEQFF. The CDR3 DNA reads TGTGCCAGCAGTGGGGCTAGCGGGGGGCCGTGGCATGAGCAGTTCTTC.

The J gene is TRBJ2-5, the V gene TRBV4-1; 13 nucleotides align to TRBD2. Germline V lookup: CDR1 MGHRA, CDR2 YSYEKL. This CDR3 spans 20 amino acids. The trim removed 2 bases at V and 5 bases at J, leaving 17 bases unmatched. For the CDR3, the DNA is TGCGCCAGCAGCCAAAATAGGGGAATACTAGCGGGGGGGCCGTGGGAGACCCAGTACTTC. Translation: CASSQNRGILAGGPWETQYF.

The chain recombines TRBV30 with TRBJ1-5; D perhaps matches TRBD1 (5 bases). Germline V CDR1 and CDR2: GTSNPN, SVGIG (reference sequence). With 3 bases removed from V and 9 bases from J, the gap between germline ends came to 15 bases. The CDR3 sequence is 13 residues long. The CDR3 DNA follows: TGTGCCTGGAGCGCCGGGACTGGTCGGCCCCAGCATTTT. Translating it yields CAWSAGTGRPQHF.

V is TRBV4-3 and J is TRBJ1-2, with TRBD1 matching 8 bases. The CDR3 has 16 residues. Germline loops: CDR1 LGHNA, CDR2 YSLEER. With 0 bases clipped from V and 4 bases from J, the junction kept 7 bases outside the gene matches. CDR3 nucleotides: TGCGCCAGCAGCCAAGAACCCTCAGGGGGCTCCTATGGCTACACCTTC. It encodes CASSQEPSGGSYGYTF.

The V gene is TRBV9, the J gene TRBJ1-5, with 8 nucleotides matching TRBD1. The CDR3 consists of 16 residues. V shed 5 bases, J shed 2 bases, and the junction held 9 bases outside the gene matches. Germline V gene lookup returns CDR1 SGDLS and CDR2 YYNGEE. The DNA of the CDR3 is TGTGCCAGCAGGCTGGACAGGGCAATTGGCAATCAGCCCCAGCATTTT. Protein sequence: CASRLDRAIGNQPQHF.

The chain employs TRBV7-3 and TRBJ2-7; 13 bases fit TRBD2. CDR1 is SGHTA, CDR2 FQGTGA, per germline. The CDR3 is made up of 15 amino acids. Trimming cost V 5 bases and J 2 bases; bases outside gene matches: 3. CDR3 amino acids: CASSLGLAGPYEQYF. The CDR3 coding sequence is TGTGCCAGCAGCCTGGGACTAGCGGGGCCCTACGAGCAGTACTTC.